Listed below are T cell receptor beta chains from one sample, sequenced in a study of cytotoxic CD8 clonotypes in ibrutinib-treated CLL. TCRdb's copy holds only in-frame clones and misses some; the assay was immunoSEQ multiplex PCR. The sample holds tens of thousands of clones, about 50% seen once. The material sequenced was PBMCs, taken before ibrutinib treatment. These receptors all stem from a human donor with chronic lymphocytic leukemia. Each CDR3 is given with its conserved first and last residue. Each record gives: V gene, clone size, J gene, D gene, CDR3 protein, CDR3 DNA. D genes are given only for firm matches. The listing skips clone size in some rows; elsewhere it reads once, few, many or a size class.

v_call: TRBV9
clone_size: few
j_call: TRBJ2-5
d_call: .
cdr3_aa: CASSVVGLGETQYF
cdr3_nt: TGTGCCAGCAGCGTAGTAGGGTTGGGAGAGACCCAGTACTTC

v_call: TRBV7-3
clone_size: .
j_call: TRBJ2-2
d_call: .
cdr3_aa: CASSPLLRGSHTGELFF
cdr3_nt: TGTGCCAGCAGCCCACTCCTCAGGGGTTCTCACACCGGGGAGCTGTTTTTT

v_call: TRBV6-5
clone_size: .
j_call: TRBJ2-1
d_call: .
cdr3_aa: CASSWAGPSRYNEQFF
cdr3_nt: TGTGCCAGCAGTTGGGCGGGTCCCTCTCGTTACAATGAGCAGTTCTTC

v_call: TRBV11-2
clone_size: .
j_call: TRBJ2-3
d_call: .
cdr3_aa: CASSLGPGETDTQYF
cdr3_nt: TGTGCCAGCAGCTTAGGGCCGGGGGAGACAGATACGCAGTATTTT

v_call: TRBV5-1
clone_size: .
j_call: TRBJ1-4
d_call: TRBD1
cdr3_aa: CASSLSRGTGNEKLFF
cdr3_nt: TGCGCCAGCAGCTTGAGTAGAGGGACAGGAAATGAAAAACTGTTTTTT

v_call: TRBV2
clone_size: .
j_call: TRBJ2-5
d_call: .
cdr3_aa: CASSSLGLEETQYF
cdr3_nt: TGTGCCAGCAGTTCCTTGGGTTTGGAGGAGACCCAGTACTTC

v_call: TRBV5-1
clone_size: .
j_call: TRBJ1-1
d_call: TRBD1
cdr3_aa: CASSYTGGNTEAFF
cdr3_nt: TGCGCCAGCAGCTACACAGGGGGAAACACTGAAGCTTTCTTT

v_call: TRBV28
clone_size: .
j_call: TRBJ2-7
d_call: .
cdr3_aa: CASRLQGGASYEQYF
cdr3_nt: TGTGCCAGCAGGTTACAGGGGGGGGCCTCCTACGAGCAGTACTTC

v_call: TRBV2
clone_size: .
j_call: TRBJ2-1
d_call: TRBD1
cdr3_aa: CASRRQGAALGDEQFF
cdr3_nt: TGTGCCAGCAGACGACAGGGGGCGGCCTTGGGAGATGAGCAGTTCTTC

v_call: TRBV27
clone_size: .
j_call: TRBJ1-2
d_call: .
cdr3_aa: CASSLLAGNYGYTF
cdr3_nt: TGTGCCAGCAGTTTATTGGCAGGGAACTATGGCTACACCTTC

v_call: TRBV28
clone_size: .
j_call: TRBJ1-1
d_call: TRBD1
cdr3_aa: CASGAITQGARTEAFF
cdr3_nt: TGTGCCAGCGGAGCAATCACTCAGGGGGCGCGTACTGAAGCTTTCTTT

v_call: TRBV11-1
clone_size: few
j_call: TRBJ2-2
d_call: .
cdr3_aa: CASSFQGFTGELFF
cdr3_nt: TGTGCCAGCAGCTTTCAAGGGTTCACCGGGGAGCTGTTTTTT

v_call: TRBV7-3
clone_size: .
j_call: TRBJ2-5
d_call: .
cdr3_aa: CASSLFLQETQYF
cdr3_nt: TGTGCCAGCAGCTTATTCCTCCAAGAGACCCAGTACTTC

v_call: TRBV29-1
clone_size: .
j_call: TRBJ2-7
d_call: TRBD1
cdr3_aa: CSVRDRNYEQYF
cdr3_nt: TGCAGCGTGAGGGACAGAAACTACGAGCAGTACTTC

v_call: TRBV7-2
clone_size: .
j_call: TRBJ2-7
d_call: TRBD1
cdr3_aa: CASSETGTGGSYEQYF
cdr3_nt: TGTGCCAGCAGCGAAACAGGGACAGGGGGGTCCTACGAGCAGTACTTC

v_call: TRBV18
clone_size: few
j_call: TRBJ1-6
d_call: .
cdr3_aa: CASSPGTFNSPLHF
cdr3_nt: TGTGCCAGCTCACCAGGGACTTTTAATTCACCCCTCCACTTT

v_call: TRBV27
clone_size: .
j_call: TRBJ2-1
d_call: .
cdr3_aa: CASKAGAFYNEQFF
cdr3_nt: TGTGCCAGCAAGGCGGGGGCCTTCTACAATGAGCAGTTCTTC

v_call: TRBV9
clone_size: .
j_call: TRBJ2-5
d_call: .
cdr3_aa: CASSVGGELQETQYF
cdr3_nt: TGTGCCAGCAGCGTAGGGGGGGAACTCCAAGAGACCCAGTACTTC

v_call: TRBV18
clone_size: .
j_call: TRBJ2-7
d_call: TRBD1
cdr3_aa: CASSGDSSYEQYF
cdr3_nt: TGTGCCAGCTCAGGGGACAGCTCCTACGAGCAGTACTTC

v_call: TRBV4-2
clone_size: .
j_call: TRBJ1-5
d_call: .
cdr3_aa: CASSQEISNQPQHF
cdr3_nt: TGTGCCAGCAGCCAAGAGATTAGCAATCAGCCCCAGCATTTT

v_call: TRBV29-1
clone_size: few
j_call: TRBJ2-5
d_call: .
cdr3_aa: CSVVGPLGTQYF
cdr3_nt: TGCAGCGTTGTTGGCCCACTCGGGACCCAGTACTTC